The 27 T cell receptor beta chains presented below share a single source sample, sequenced in a study of cytomegalovirus exposure and HLA in healthy donors. The PCR employed 60 Vbeta primers together with 13 Jbeta primers. Assay used: immunoSEQ multiplex PCR; TCRdb lists only in-frame clones, some missing. The data contain about 82,000 clones, roughly 80% of them singletons. Sequenced: PBMCs. Source of these receptors: a man aged 45-65 years in good health and CMV-seronegative.

The CDR3 protein is CASSPLGSGVQETQYF. For the CDR3, the DNA is TGTGCCAGCAGCCCCCTGGGTAGCGGGGTACAAGAGACCCAGTACTTC. The chain combines TRBV4-2 with TRBJ2-5; 8 bases are a match to TRBD2. There are 16 residues in the CDR3. Germline V gene sequence: CDR1 LGHNA, CDR2 YNFKEQ. Germline trimming cut 4 bases from V and 2 bases from J; bases unmatched to any gene: 9.

This rearrangement joins TRBV5-1 to TRBJ1-2, with TRBD1 identical over 10 bases. Looked up from germline, CDR1 is SGHRS and CDR2 is YFSETQ. V gave up 0 bases and J gave up 8 bases; unmatched junction bases: 13. The CDR3 consists of 17 residues. CDR3 in amino acids: CASSLGGTGASYFGYTF. The CDR3 coding sequence is TGCGCCAGCAGCTTGGGAGGGACAGGGGCCTCCTATTTCGGCTACACCTTC.

This sequence joins TRBV28 and TRBJ2-1, with 8 bases lining up with TRBD1. Germline CDR1 and CDR2: MDHEN and SYDVKM. The CDR3 sequence is 15 residues long. The trim removed 6 bases at V and 9 bases at J, leaving 13 bases unmatched. CDR3 protein: CASRRRQGRLSEQFF. Here the CDR3 DNA reads TGTGCCAGCAGACGCCGACAGGGGCGGCTGAGTGAGCAGTTCTTC.

The chain recombines TRBV19 with TRBJ1-6, with D hard to call. The CDR3 is 17 residues long. Germline loops: CDR1 LNHDA, CDR2 SQIVND (reference sequence). Trimming pared 7 bases from V and 0 bases from J, leaving 16 bases between. CDR3 loop: CASISRARASYNSPLHF. CDR3 in DNA: TGTGCCAGTATATCGAGGGCCCGGGCCTCCTATAATTCACCCCTCCACTTT.

Turning to this clone: At the DNA level, this CDR3 is encoded by other sequences in the same sample as well. This chain uses TRBV9 with TRBJ2-3; D might be TRBD2 (5 bases). V was pared by 0 bases and J by 6 bases, with 5 bases between. The length of the CDR3 is 12 residues. Germline V gives CDR1 SGDLS, CDR2 YYNGEE. The CDR3: CASSVAGDTQYF. The CDR3 nucleotides are TGTGCCAGCAGCGTAGCGGGGGATACGCAGTATTTT.

V is TRBV7-2 and J is TRBJ1-1; weak D call: TRBD1 (6 bases). The V end was cut by 5 bases, the J end by 1 base, with 8 bases between. Germline assignment: CDR1 SGHTA and CDR2 FQGNSA. The CDR3 has 13 residues. The CDR3: CASSLTGNTEAFF. The CDR3 DNA is TGTGCCAGCAGCCTGACAGGGAACACTGAAGCTTTCTTT.

V is TRBV4-2 and J is TRBJ2-7; 9 bases line up with TRBD2. V gave up 0 bases and J gave up 1 base; unmatched junction bases: 4. This CDR3 comprises 16 residues. Looked up from germline, CDR1 is LGHNA and CDR2 is YNFKEQ. CDR3 amino acids: CASSQDLSGGSYEQYF. The DNA for the CDR3 is TGTGCCAGCAGCCAAGATTTAAGCGGGGGGTCCTACGAGCAGTACTTC.

This clone is a singleton in its sample. The chain uses TRBV7-2 and TRBJ1-5; maybe TRBD1 (5 bases). Germline-derived CDR1 and CDR2 are SGHTA and FQGNSA. This CDR3 is built from 15 residues. Trimming left V 5 bases short and J 7 bases short, with 18 bases between. DNA for the CDR3: TGTGCCAGCAGCCCCGGCGGAGGGGTTGGCCAGCCCCAGCATTTT. It is translated as CASSPGGGVGQPQHF.

The chain employs TRBV11-3 and TRBJ2-7, with D possibly matching TRBD1 (6 bases). Germline-derived CDR1 and CDR2 are SGHNT and YENEEA. Deletions cut 5 bases from V and 4 bases from J, with 9 bases between. The CDR3 spans 12 residues. CDR3 sequence (DNA): TGTGCCAGCAGCCCCACAGGGTACGAGCAGTACTTC. The encoded protein is CASSPTGYEQYF.

The CDR3: CASPRGETQYF. CDR3 in DNA: TGTGCCAGCCCAAGGGGGGAGACCCAGTACTTC. The gene calls are TRBV18 and TRBJ2-5; D may be TRBD1 (6 bases). V was cut by 8 bases and J by 5 bases, with 9 bases left in between. Germline V gene lookup returns CDR1 KGHSH and CDR2 LQKENI. This CDR3 region has 11 residues.

The J gene is TRBJ2-1, the V gene TRBV9; TRBD2 aligns across 11 bases. Germline loops: CDR1 SGDLS, CDR2 YYNGEE. Germline trimming cut 3 bases from V and 8 bases from J; bases unmatched to any gene: 7. The CDR3 length is 15 residues. This CDR3 is CASSETSGGGYEQFF. The CDR3 nucleotides read TGTGCCAGCAGCGAAACTAGCGGGGGAGGATATGAGCAGTTCTTC.

The chain joins TRBV6-5 to TRBJ2-7; no clear D. Deletions cut 7 bases from V and 7 bases from J, with 14 bases between. The CDR3 has 12 amino acids. Per germline, CDR1 MNHEY and CDR2 SVGAGI. The CDR3 region has the DNA TGTGCCAGCACCCGGGTCCTCGGGGAGCAGTACTTC. It is translated as CASTRVLGEQYF.

The V call is TRBV14, the J call TRBJ1-2; D is perhaps TRBD1 (6 bases). This CDR3 is built from 15 residues. V lost 0 bases and J lost 6, with 14 bases in between. The germline V gene encodes CDR1 SGHDN and CDR2 FVKESK. CDR3 loop: CASSQDPRGANGYTF. The CDR3 nucleotides read TGTGCCAGCAGCCAAGACCCCCGGGGGGCTAATGGCTACACCTTC.

The chain recombines TRBV10-3 with TRBJ2-7, with D possibly matching TRBD1 (5 bases). The CDR3 has 15 amino acids. V was clipped by 2 bases and J by 5 bases, with 16 bases between them. Germline V gene lookup returns CDR1 ENHRY and CDR2 SYGVKD. The CDR3, as DNA: TGTGCCATCAGTGAGCAGGACCTTGGCAGGGACGAGCAGTACTTC. Its translation is CAISEQDLGRDEQYF.

The chain has TRBV27 and TRBJ1-2; 7 positions match TRBD1. The CDR3 has 16 residues. Looked up from germline, CDR1 is MNHEY and CDR2 is SMNVEV (reference sequence). V was clipped by 5 bases and J by 0 bases; unmatched bases: 9. The CDR3 DNA is TGTGCCAGCAGTAAAGGACAGGAAGGATCTAACTATGGCTACACCTTC. The encoded protein is CASSKGQEGSNYGYTF.

The rearrangement links TRBV30 to TRBJ1-1, with TRBD1 matching 7 bases. The germline CDR1 and CDR2 sequences are GTSNPN and SVGIG (reference sequence). The CDR3 has 13 residues. V lost 5 bases and J lost 4; bases outside the gene matches: 7. The CDR3 coding sequence is TGTGCCTGGCAGAGGGGGCTAGGCACTGAAGCTTTCTTT. It encodes CAWQRGLGTEAFF.

J is TRBJ1-3 and V is TRBV19, with a weak D call TRBD1 (6 bases). Trimming cost V 6 bases and J 0 bases, with 15 bases left between them. This CDR3 contains 16 residues. CDR1 and CDR2 (germline): LNHDA, SQIVND (reference sequence). The CDR3 coding sequence is TGTGCCAGTAGCCGGGACACTACCTTCTCTGGAAACACCATATATTTT. Protein: CASSRDTTFSGNTIYF. Full variable domain (remainder filled in from reference TRBV19 and TRBJ1-3): DGGITQSPKYLFRKEGQNVTLSCEQNLNHDAMYWYRQDPGQGLRLIYYSQIVNDFQKGDIAEGYSVSREKKESFPLTVTSAQKNPTAFYLCASSRDTTFSGNTIYFGEGSWLTVV.

This chain joins TRBV9 and TRBJ1-1; 7 bases are a match to TRBD1. CDR3 length: 16 residues. Germline assignment: CDR1 SGDLS and CDR2 YYNGEE. V was clipped by 0 bases and J by 2 bases; unmatched bases: 7. CDR3 nucleotide sequence: TGTGCCAGCAGCGTAGAGATAACAGGGGCCAACACTGAAGCTTTCTTT. This sequence encodes CASSVEITGANTEAFF.

The gene calls are TRBV18 and TRBJ2-2, with TRBD2 as a possible D gene (6 bases). Germline assignment: CDR1 KGHSH and CDR2 LQKENI. The CDR3 is 14 amino acids. The V end lost 3 bases, the J end lost 1 base, and 6 bases lay between the germline ends. CDR3 protein: CASSPGGNTGELFF. Written as DNA, the CDR3 is TGTGCCAGCTCACCCGGGGGGAACACCGGGGAGCTGTTTTTT. The full variable domain, with the rest looked up from reference TRBV18 and TRBJ2-2, is NAGVMQNPRHLVRRRGQEARLRCSPMKGHSHVYWYRQLPEEGLKFMVYLQKENIIDESGMPKERFSAEFPKEGPSILRIQQVVRGDSAAYFCASSPGGNTGELFFGEGSRLTVL.

This clone showed up just a few times. The chain links TRBV7-6 to TRBJ2-5; the D gene is possibly TRBD2 (6 bases). V was shortened by 5 bases and J by 5 bases, with 21 bases between the two germline ends. Germline V CDR1 and CDR2: SGHVS, FNYEAQ. The CDR3 length is 16 residues. CDR3 sequence: CASSPRDRVGGETQYF. The CDR3 nucleotides are TGTGCCAGCAGCCCACGCGACAGAGTTGGGGGGGAGACCCAGTACTTC.

The rearrangement links TRBV9 to TRBJ2-3; D is uncertain. V was trimmed by 3 bases and J by 2 bases, leaving 10 bases between them. The germline gives CDR1 SGDLS, CDR2 YYNGEE. The CDR3 is 14 residues long. Here the CDR3 reads CASSAAINTDTQYF. For the CDR3, the DNA is TGTGCCAGCAGCGCAGCGATAAACACAGATACGCAGTATTTT.

V gene TRBV7-9 combines with J gene TRBJ1-1; D ambiguous. Germline CDR1 is SEHNR and CDR2 is FQNEAQ (reference sequence). V was cut by 4 bases and J by 5 bases, with 11 bases left in between. The CDR3 consists of 13 residues. In nucleotides, the CDR3 is TGTGCCAGCAGCTCTAACGACAAAACTGAAGCTTTCTTT. This codes for CASSSNDKTEAFF.

The CDR3 bases are TGTGCCAGCAGGAGGGCGGGTAATAGCAATCAGCCCCAGCATTTT. The encoded protein is CASRRAGNSNQPQHF. This chain connects TRBV19 to TRBJ1-5; the D is unclear. Germline CDR1 LNHDA, CDR2 SQIVND (reference sequence). The CDR3 sequence is 15 residues long. V gave up 9 bases and J gave up 0 bases, with 15 bases separating them. Filled out from reference TRBV19 and TRBJ1-5, the complete variable domain reads DGGITQSPKYLFRKEGQNVTLSCEQNLNHDAMYWYRQDPGQGLRLIYYSQIVNDFQKGDIAEGYSVSREKKESFPLTVTSAQKNPTAFYLCASRRAGNSNQPQHFGDGTRLSIL.

This chain uses TRBV27 with TRBJ2-1; 8 bases are a match to TRBD2. The CDR3 sequence is 15 residues long. The V segment lost 6 bases and the J segment 6 bases; nucleotides outside the gene matches: 10. Germline assignment: CDR1 MNHEY and CDR2 SMNVEV (reference sequence). The CDR3 sequence is CASSPRGGRGNEQFF. CDR3 sequence (DNA): TGTGCCAGCAGCCCCCGGGGGGGCCGGGGCAATGAGCAGTTCTTC.

The chain employs TRBV2 and TRBJ2-2, with D perhaps TRBD1 (6 bases). V lost 6 bases and J 4 bases, leaving 9 bases between the germline ends. Germline V gives CDR1 SNHLY, CDR2 FYNNEI. The CDR3 sequence is 13 residues long. The CDR3 DNA reads as TGTGCCAGCAGACAGGGCACCACCGGGGAGCTGTTTTTT. This gives the protein CASRQGTTGELFF.

The chain is built from TRBV18 and TRBJ2-6; 8 bases are a match to TRBD1. The CDR3 is 17 residues long. V was clipped by 0 bases and J by 0 bases; unmatched bases: 1. Per germline, CDR1 KGHSH and CDR2 LQKENI. CDR3 bases: TGTGCCAGCTCACCACCGGACAGGGCCTCTGGGGCCAACGTCCTGACTTTC. It is translated as CASSPPDRASGANVLTF. The entire variable domain, with the rest obtained from reference TRBV18 and TRBJ2-6, is as follows: NAGVMQNPRHLVRRRGQEARLRCSPMKGHSHVYWYRQLPEEGLKFMVYLQKENIIDESGMPKERFSAEFPKEGPSILRIQQVVRGDSAAYFCASSPPDRASGANVLTFGAGSRLTVL.

The chain recombines TRBV5-5 with TRBJ1-6, with D perhaps TRBD1 (5 bases). V was shortened by 0 bases and J by 7 bases, with 11 bases between the two germline ends. Germline lookup yields CDR1 SGHKS and CDR2 YYEKEE (reference sequence). CDR3 length equals 15 residues. CDR3 region: CASSLEGRRNSPLHF. For the CDR3, the DNA is TGTGCCAGCAGCTTGGAGGGGCGCCGGAATTCACCCCTCCACTTT.